The 7 T cell receptor beta chains in this list originate from one sample, sequenced in a study of response to subunit inactivated influenza vaccine. Each CDR3 protein gets one entry after TCRdb re-called the RT-PCR reads with MiXCR. The profile covers 500,000 to 650,000 distinct CDR3 sequences, with 7.5% to 8.5% appearing a single time and roughly 13% taken by the ten largest. The sample was PBMCs from blood, taken around 25 months after vaccination. Source of these receptors: a man between 50 and 69 years old who received an inactivated influenza vaccine.

In its sample, this clonotype was seen a few times. The chain has TRBV5-1 and TRBJ2-7; 7 bases agree with TRBD1. V lost 5 bases to trimming and J lost 0 bases; unmatched junction nucleotides: 11. The V gene's germline CDR1 is SGHRS and CDR2 YFSETQ. This CDR3 has 16 amino acids. CDR3 sequence reads: CASSPTGTASSYEQYF. The CDR3, as DNA: TGCGCCAGCAGTCCGACCGGGACAGCGAGCTCCTACGAGCAGTACTTC.

In this sample, this clonotype turned up a few times. This chain uses TRBV7-2 with TRBJ1-2, with unresolved D. This CDR3 spans 16 amino acids. Germline V lookup: CDR1 SGHTA, CDR2 FQGNSA. Trimming removed 2 bases from V and 4 bases from J, with 17 bases in between. CDR3: CASSLSPAGRGYGYTF. The CDR3 region has the DNA TGTGCCAGCAGCTTATCCCCCGCCGGACGGGGCTATGGCTACACCTTC.

At least ten counts were recorded for this clonotype. This chain uses TRBV7-2 with TRBJ2-1; 12 bases line up with TRBD2. J gave up 2 bases and V 3 bases, and 2 bases lay outside the gene matches. The CDR3 covers 16 residues. Germline CDR1 is SGHTA and CDR2 is FQGNSA. This CDR3 is CASSLSSGGAYNEQFF. In nucleotides, the CDR3 is TGTGCCAGCAGCTTGTCTAGCGGGGGGGCCTACAATGAGCAGTTCTTC.

This clonotype has a count of ten or more. One junction end does not reproduce the germline sequence, and a read error may be involved. This chain uses TRBV6-1 with TRBJ1-1; maybe TRBD1 (6 bases). There are 13 residues in the CDR3. Germline V gene lookup returns CDR1 MNHNS and CDR2 SASEGT. The CDR3 reads CASSLSDSAPPYF. CDR3 DNA: TGTGCCAGCAGTCTTTCGGACAGCGCTCCCCCTTACTTT.

Details on this clonotype: A much larger clone lies a single base off, so this may be a read error. This chain links TRBV20-1 with TRBJ1-2; tentative D call: TRBD1 (5 bases). The germline V and J ends were trimmed by 2 bases and 4 bases, with 14 bases remaining between them. The germline gives CDR1 DFQATT, CDR2 SNEGSKA (reference sequence). The CDR3 runs to 14 residues. The CDR3 nucleotides read TGCAGTGCTAGACCCCGGGGGACTAGCTATGGCTACACCTTC. This sequence encodes CSARPRGTSYGYTF.

This clonotype was detected a few times. The rearrangement joins TRBV5-5 to TRBJ2-7; 8 bases are shared with TRBD1. This CDR3 is built from 15 residues. V trimming: 0 bases; J trimming: 5 bases; junction bases outside the gene matches: 7. Germline assignment: CDR1 SGHKS and CDR2 YYEKEE (reference sequence). As DNA, the CDR3 is TGTGCCAGCAGCTTGGCGGCAGGACAGGGCCACGAGCAGTACTTC. It is translated as CASSLAAGQGHEQYF.

Many counts were recorded for this clonotype. The chain is built from TRBV6-1 and TRBJ2-3; TRBD2 agrees at 10 bases. The length of the CDR3 is 16 residues. J was trimmed by 2 bases and V by 6 bases; bases with no gene match: 8. Germline CDR1 MNHNS, CDR2 SASEGT. The CDR3: CASRNLAGVSTDTQYF. The CDR3 DNA is TGTGCCAGCAGGAACCTAGCGGGAGTCTCCACAGATACGCAGTATTTT.